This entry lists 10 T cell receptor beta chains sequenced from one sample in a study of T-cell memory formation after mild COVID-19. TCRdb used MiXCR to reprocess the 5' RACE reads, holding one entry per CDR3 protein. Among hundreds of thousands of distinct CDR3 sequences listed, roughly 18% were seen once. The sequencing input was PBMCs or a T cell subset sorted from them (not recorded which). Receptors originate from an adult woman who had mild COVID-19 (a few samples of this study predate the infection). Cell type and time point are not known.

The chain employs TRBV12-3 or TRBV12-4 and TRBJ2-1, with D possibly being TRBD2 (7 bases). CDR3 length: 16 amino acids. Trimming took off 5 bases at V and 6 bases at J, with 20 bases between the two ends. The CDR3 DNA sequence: TGTGCCAGCAGTCCTAATAGGGGGAGGGCCTTCAATGAGCAGTTCTTC. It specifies CASSPNRGRAFNEQFF.

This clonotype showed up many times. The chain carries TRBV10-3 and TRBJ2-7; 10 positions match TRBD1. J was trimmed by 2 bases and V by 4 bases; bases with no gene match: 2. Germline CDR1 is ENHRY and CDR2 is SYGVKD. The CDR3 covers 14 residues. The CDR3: CAISGGTGAYEQYF. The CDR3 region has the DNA TGTGCCATCAGTGGGGGGACAGGGGCCTACGAGCAGTACTTC.

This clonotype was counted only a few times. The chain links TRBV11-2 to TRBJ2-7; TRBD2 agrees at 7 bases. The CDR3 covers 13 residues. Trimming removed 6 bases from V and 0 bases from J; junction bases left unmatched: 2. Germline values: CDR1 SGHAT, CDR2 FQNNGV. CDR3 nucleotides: TGTGCCAGCAGAAGCGGGGTCTCCTACGAGCAGTACTTC. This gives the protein CASRSGVSYEQYF.

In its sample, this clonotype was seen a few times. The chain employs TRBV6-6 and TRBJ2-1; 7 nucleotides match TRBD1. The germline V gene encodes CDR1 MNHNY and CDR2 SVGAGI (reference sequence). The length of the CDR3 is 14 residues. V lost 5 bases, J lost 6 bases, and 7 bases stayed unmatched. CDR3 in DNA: TGTGCCAGCAGTCCGCGACAGGGTGGCAATGAGCAGTTCTTC. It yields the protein CASSPRQGGNEQFF.

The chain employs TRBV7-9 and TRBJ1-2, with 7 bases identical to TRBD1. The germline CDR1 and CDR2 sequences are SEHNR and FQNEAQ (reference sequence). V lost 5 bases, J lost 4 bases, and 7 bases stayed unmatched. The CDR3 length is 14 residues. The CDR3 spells CASSPSTGSYGYTF. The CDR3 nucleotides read TGTGCCAGCAGCCCCTCGACAGGGAGCTATGGCTACACCTTC.

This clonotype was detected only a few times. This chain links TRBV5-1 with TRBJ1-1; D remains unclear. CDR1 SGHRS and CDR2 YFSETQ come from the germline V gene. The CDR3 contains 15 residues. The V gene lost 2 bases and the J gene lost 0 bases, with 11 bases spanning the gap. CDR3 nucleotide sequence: TGCGCCAGCAGCTTCGGACTGAACATGAACACTGAAGCTTTCTTT. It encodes CASSFGLNMNTEAFF.

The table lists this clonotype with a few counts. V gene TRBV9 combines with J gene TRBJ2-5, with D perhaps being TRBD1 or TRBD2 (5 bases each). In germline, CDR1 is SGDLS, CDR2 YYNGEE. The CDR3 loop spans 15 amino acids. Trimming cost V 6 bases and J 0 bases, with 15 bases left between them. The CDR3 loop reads CASKRGADYQETQYF. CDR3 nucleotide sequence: TGTGCCAGCAAGCGTGGGGCGGACTACCAAGAGACCCAGTACTTC.

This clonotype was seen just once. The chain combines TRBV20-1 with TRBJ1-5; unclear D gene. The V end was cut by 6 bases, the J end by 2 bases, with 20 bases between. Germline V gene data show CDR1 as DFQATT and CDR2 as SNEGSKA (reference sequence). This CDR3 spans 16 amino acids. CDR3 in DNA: TGCAGTGCCCTGGGAGGGTCCCACCCGGGCAATCAGCCCCAGCATTTT. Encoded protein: CSALGGSHPGNQPQHF.

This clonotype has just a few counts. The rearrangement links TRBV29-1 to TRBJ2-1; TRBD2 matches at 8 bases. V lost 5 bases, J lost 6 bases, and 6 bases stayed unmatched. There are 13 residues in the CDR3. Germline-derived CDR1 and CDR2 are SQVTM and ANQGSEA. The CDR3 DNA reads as TGCAGCGTTCGAGATAGCGGGGTCAATGAGCAGTTCTTC. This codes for CSVRDSGVNEQFF.

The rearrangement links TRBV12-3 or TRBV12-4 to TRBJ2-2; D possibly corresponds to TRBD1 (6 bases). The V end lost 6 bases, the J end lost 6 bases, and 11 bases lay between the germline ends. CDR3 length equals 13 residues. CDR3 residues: CASRPQGPGELFF. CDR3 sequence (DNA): TGTGCCAGCAGACCACAGGGACCCGGGGAGCTGTTTTTT.